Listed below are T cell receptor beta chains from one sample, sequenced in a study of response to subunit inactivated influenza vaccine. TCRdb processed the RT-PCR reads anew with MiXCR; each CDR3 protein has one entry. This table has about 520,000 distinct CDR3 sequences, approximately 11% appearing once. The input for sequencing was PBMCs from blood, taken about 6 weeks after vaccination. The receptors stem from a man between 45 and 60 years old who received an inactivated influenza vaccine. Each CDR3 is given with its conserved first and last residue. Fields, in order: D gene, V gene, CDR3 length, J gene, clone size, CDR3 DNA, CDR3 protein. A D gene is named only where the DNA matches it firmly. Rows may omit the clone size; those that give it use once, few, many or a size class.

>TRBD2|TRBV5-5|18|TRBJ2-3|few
TGTGCCAGCAGCTTGATTTCTGGTCTAGCGGGGTATGCAGATACGCAGTATTTT
CASSLISGLAGYADTQYF
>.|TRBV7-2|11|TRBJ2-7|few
TGTGCCAGCAGCTCCTTGGTGAGGAAGTACTTC
CASSSLVRKYF
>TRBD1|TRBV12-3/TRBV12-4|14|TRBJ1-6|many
TGTGCCAGCAGATTCGACAGGGGGGAATCACCCCTCCACTTT
CASRFDRGESPLHF
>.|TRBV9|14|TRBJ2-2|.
TGTGCCAGCAGCGCCAGGGGAAACACCGGGGAGCTGTTTTTT
CASSARGNTGELFF
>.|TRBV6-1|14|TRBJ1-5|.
TGTGCCAGCAGTGCCCTAGACAGCAATCAGCCCCAGCATTTT
CASSALDSNQPQHF
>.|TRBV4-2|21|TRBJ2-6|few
TGTGCCAGCAGCCAGGACCGATCGGGACACTCTATTGTCACTGGGGCCAACGTCCTGACTTTC
CASSQDRSGHSIVTGANVLTF
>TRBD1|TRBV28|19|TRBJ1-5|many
TGTGCCAGCAGTGCCTCAGGGGGCCTGGGCTCCTTGGGAGATCAGCCCCAGCATTTT
CASSASGGLGSLGDQPQHF
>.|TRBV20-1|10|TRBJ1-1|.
TGCAGTGCTAGGGACGGTGAAGCTTTCTTT
CSARDGEAFF
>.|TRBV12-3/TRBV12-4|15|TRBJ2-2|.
TGTGCCAGCAGTTTGGGAAGGGGTGACACCGGGGAGCTGTTTTTT
CASSLGRGDTGELFF
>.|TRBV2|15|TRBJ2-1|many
TGTGCCAGCAGTGAAAGGGCGGGGAGAAACAATGAGCAGTTCTTC
CASSERAGRNNEQFF
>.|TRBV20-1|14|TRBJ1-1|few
TGCAGTGCCGGAGCGGGGTGGGTGACCACTGAAGCTTTCTTT
CSAGAGWVTTEAFF
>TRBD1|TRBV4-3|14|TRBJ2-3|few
TGCGCCAGCAGCCCGACAGGGGGTGGAGATACGCAGTATTTT
CASSPTGGGDTQYF
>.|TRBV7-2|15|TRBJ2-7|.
TGTGCCAGCAGCTTAGTGCTGGGGGGGGCCCGTGAGCAGTACTTC
CASSLVLGGAREQYF
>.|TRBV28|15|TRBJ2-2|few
TGTGCCAGCAGTTTTGGCCCCAGTGGCACCGGGGAGCTGTTTTTT
CASSFGPSGTGELFF
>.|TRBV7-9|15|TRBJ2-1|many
TGTGCCAGCAGCTACTCCAGGGAACTGAGGAATGAGCAGTTCTTC
CASSYSRELRNEQFF
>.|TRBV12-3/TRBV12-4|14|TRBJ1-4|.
TGTGCCAGCAGTTTATCAGAGGCCGGGGAAAAACTGTTTTTT
CASSLSEAGEKLFF
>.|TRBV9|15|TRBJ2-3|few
TGTGCCAGCAGCGTAACTCCGTCGCCCACAGATACGCAGTATTTT
CASSVTPSPTDTQYF
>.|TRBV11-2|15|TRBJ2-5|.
TGTGCCAGCAGCCGCCAATGGGGCGTCCAAGAGACCCAGTACTTC
CASSRQWGVQETQYF
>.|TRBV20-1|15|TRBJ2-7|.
TGCAGTGCTAGAGCCGACCAACAGGGCGCCTACGAGCAGTACTTC
CSARADQQGAYEQYF
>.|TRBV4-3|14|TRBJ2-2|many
TGCGCCAGCAGCCAAGATGCCAGAACCGGGGAGCTGTTTTTT
CASSQDARTGELFF
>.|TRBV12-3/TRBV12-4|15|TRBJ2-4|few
TGTGCCAGCAGTGATGGGGGACGAGCCAAAAACATTCAGTACTTC
CASSDGGRAKNIQYF
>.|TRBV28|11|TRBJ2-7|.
TGTGCCAGCCGGAAGCAATACGAGCAGTACTTC
CASRKQYEQYF
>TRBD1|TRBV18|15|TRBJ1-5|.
TGTGCCAGCTCACCGGGACAGGTCCTCAATCAGCCCCAGCATTTT
CASSPGQVLNQPQHF
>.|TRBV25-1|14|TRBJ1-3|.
TGTGCCAGCAGTGAATCAGGGATCGGAAACACCATATATTTT
CASSESGIGNTIYF
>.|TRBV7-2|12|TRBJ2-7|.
TGTGCCAGCAGCAGGGACATTTCCGAGCAGTACTTC
CASSRDISEQYF
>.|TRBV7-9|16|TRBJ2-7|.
TGTGCCAGCAGCTTATTTCCGGGGCAGAGCTCCTACGAGCAGTACTTC
CASSLFPGQSSYEQYF
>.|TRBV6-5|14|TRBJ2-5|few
TGTGCCAGCAGTTACTTTGAGGGCTCCGAGACCCAGTACTTC
CASSYFEGSETQYF
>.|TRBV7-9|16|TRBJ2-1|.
TGTGCCAGCAGCCCACTCGAGCGGATCGTTTACAATGAGCAGTTCTTC
CASSPLERIVYNEQFF
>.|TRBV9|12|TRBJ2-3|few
TGTGCCAGCAGCGGTGGAAGACAAGATCAGTATTTT
CASSGGRQDQYF
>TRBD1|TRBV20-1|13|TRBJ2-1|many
TGCAGTGTTAGCTCGGGACAGCACAATGAGCAGTTCTTC
CSVSSGQHNEQFF
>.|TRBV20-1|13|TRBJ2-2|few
TGCAGTGCTAGAGATGTGAACACCGGGGAGCTGTTTTTT
CSARDVNTGELFF
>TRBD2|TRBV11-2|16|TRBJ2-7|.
TGTGCCAGCAGCTTCCCTAGCGGGGCCCTGTTCTACGAGCAGTACTTC
CASSFPSGALFYEQYF
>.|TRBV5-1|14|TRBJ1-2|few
TGCGCCAGCAGATCGGCGGGTAAGGATGACGGCTACACCTTC
CASRSAGKDDGYTF
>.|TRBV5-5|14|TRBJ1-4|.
TGTGCCAGCAGCCTGATGCTAGGCGATGAAAAACTGTTTTTT
CASSLMLGDEKLFF
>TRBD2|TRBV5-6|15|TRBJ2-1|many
TGTGCCAGCAGCTTATCAGCGGGACTAGCCAATGAGCAGTTCTTC
CASSLSAGLANEQFF
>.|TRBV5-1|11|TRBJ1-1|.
TGCGCCAGCAGCTTGGAGGGGGGAGCTTTCTTT
CASSLEGGAFF
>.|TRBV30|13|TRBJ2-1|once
TGTGCCTGGACGCCAGCAGATTACAATGAGCAGTTCTTC
CAWTPADYNEQFF
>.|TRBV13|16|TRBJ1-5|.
TGTGCCAGCAGCCTTACCTCTCGGGGTACTAATCAGCCCCAGCATTTT
CASSLTSRGTNQPQHF
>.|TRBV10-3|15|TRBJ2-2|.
TGTGCCACGATAAGGGAGTTATTGAACACCGGGGAGCTGTTTTTT
CATIRELLNTGELFF
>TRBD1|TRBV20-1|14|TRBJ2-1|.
TGCAGTGCTAGATCCGGACAGGGCAACAATGAGCAGTTCTTC
CSARSGQGNNEQFF
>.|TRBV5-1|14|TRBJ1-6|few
TGCGCCAGCAGCCCGGGAAACGACGGCCTTTCCCTCCACTTT
CASSPGNDGLSLHF
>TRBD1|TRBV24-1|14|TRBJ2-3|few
TGTGCCACCAGTACCGCCAGGGGGCCAGATACGCAGTATTTT
CATSTARGPDTQYF
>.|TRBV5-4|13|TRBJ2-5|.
TGTGCCAGCAGCATGGACTTTCAAGAGACCCAGTACTTC
CASSMDFQETQYF
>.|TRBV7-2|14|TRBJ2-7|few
TGTGCCAGCAGCTCCGGGGCAGGCAGCCGGGAGCAGTACTTC
CASSSGAGSREQYF
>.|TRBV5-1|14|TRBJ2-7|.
TGCGCCAGCAGCCAAGACGGACGATCCTACGAGCAGTACTTC
CASSQDGRSYEQYF
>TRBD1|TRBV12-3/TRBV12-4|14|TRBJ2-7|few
TGTGCCAGCAGGCGACAGGGGGACTCCTACGAGCAGTACTTC
CASRRQGDSYEQYF
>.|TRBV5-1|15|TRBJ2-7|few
TGCGCCAGCAGCTTGGAAGGACTGGCTGGCGGCGAGCAGTACTTC
CASSLEGLAGGEQYF
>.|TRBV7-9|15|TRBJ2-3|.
TGTGCCAGCAGCTTAGTGTGGCGGGGCACAGATACGCAGTATTTT
CASSLVWRGTDTQYF